This T cell receptor (beta chain) was captured by sequencing in a study of T cells after yellow fever vaccination. V dropped 3 bases and J dropped 1 base, with 13 bases sitting between them. The CDR3 has 15 residues. The germline gives CDR1 SGHRS, CDR2 YFSETQ. From the 5' RACE reads, TCRdb called clonotypes with MiXCR, one entry per CDR3 protein. The table includes around 530,000 distinct CDR3 sequences, about 17% detected once. The receptor's source is a young man who received the YFV17D yellow fever vaccine. This specimen was PBMCs, taken 4 to 5 days after the first yellow fever vaccination. The rearrangement joins TRBV5-1 to TRBJ1-1, with D tentatively TRBD1 (5 bases). The CDR3 DNA sequence: TGCGCCAGCAGCTCGCGGAGGGGAGCGAACACTGAAGCTTTCTTT. Translation gives CASSSRRGANTEAFF.